The 19 T cell receptor beta chains presented below share a single source sample, sequenced in a study of human T cells and chemical hapten exposure. Using its own MiXCR run on the RACE reads, TCRdb lists one record per CDR3 protein. Of approximately 59,000 distinct CDR3 sequences in the sample, around 6.3% were seen once. Time point noted: healthy volunteer bleed at 6 weeks. RNA extraction used unfractionated whole blood as the source of total RNA. Material: whole blood. These receptors all stem from a female donor in good health. Some clones in this sample may be carry-over from other donors' samples.

The chain couples TRBV2 to TRBJ2-5; D unresolved. Germline V lookup: CDR1 SNHLY, CDR2 FYNNEI. Between the trimmed V and J ends, which lost 2 bases and 5 bases, there was a span of 15 bases. CDR3 length: 15 amino acids. CDR3 loop: CASSEFRGRGETQYF. CDR3 nucleotides: TGTGCCAGCAGTGAATTCAGAGGTAGAGGTGAGACCCAGTACTTC.

In this sample, this clonotype turned up many times. The V call is TRBV6-1, the J call TRBJ2-1, with D perhaps matching TRBD2 (6 bases). This CDR3 spans 13 amino acids. Trimming took 1 base from V and 8 from J, leaving 9 bases between them. Germline values: CDR1 MNHNS, CDR2 SASEGT. Here the CDR3 DNA reads TGTGCCAGCAGTGAAGGGGAGCGGGATGAGCAGTTCTTC. Its protein product is CASSEGERDEQFF.

This clonotype was detected ten times or more. V usage is TRBV20-1 and J usage is TRBJ1-6; D gene unclear. V dropped 3 bases and J dropped 11 bases, with 23 bases sitting between them. The CDR3 sequence is 16 residues long. CDR1 and CDR2 from the germline V gene are DFQATT and SNEGSKA (reference sequence). The CDR3 protein is CSASRPERLPSTPLHF. CDR3 bases: TGCAGTGCTAGTAGACCTGAGAGGCTTCCCTCGACACCCCTCCACTTT.

A few counts support this clonotype. The chain uses TRBV7-9 and TRBJ1-5; TRBD1 matches 11 bases. V trimming: 5 bases; J trimming: 4 bases; junction bases outside the gene matches: 10. In germline, CDR1 is SEHNR, CDR2 FQNEAQ (reference sequence). The CDR3 has 17 amino acids. CDR3 region: CASSHGQGARTNQPQHF. The CDR3 coding sequence is TGTGCCAGCAGCCATGGACAGGGGGCCCGAACTAATCAGCCCCAGCATTTT.

In this sample, this clonotype turned up a few times. V and J are TRBV29-1 and TRBJ2-3, with 10 nucleotides matching TRBD2. CDR3 length: 16 amino acids. V was pared by 1 base and J by 4 bases, with 8 bases of the junction left unmatched. Per the germline V gene, CDR1 is SQVTM and CDR2 is ANQGSEA. CDR3 coding DNA: TGCAGCGTTGAAGCCGGGGCTAGCGGGAGCGCAGATACGCAGTATTTT. The encoded protein is CSVEAGASGSADTQYF.

The chain links TRBV28 to TRBJ1-5; D is unclear. V was trimmed by 3 bases and J by 2 bases, leaving 8 bases between them. The CDR3 is 14 residues long. Germline CDR1 reads MDHEN; CDR2 reads SYDVKM. CDR3 loop: CASSLPARNQPQHF. The DNA for the CDR3 is TGTGCCAGCAGTTTGCCGGCCCGCAATCAGCCCCAGCATTTT.

At least ten counts were recorded for this clonotype. In nucleotides, the CDR3 is TGCAGCGTCAGGACGGTAGCTAACTATGGCTACACCTTC. This sequence encodes CSVRTVANYGYTF. The chain recombines TRBV29-1 with TRBJ1-2; D is uncertain. Germline V CDR1 and CDR2: SQVTM, ANQGSEA. This CDR3 is built from 13 residues. V lost 6 bases to trimming and J lost 0 bases, with 11 bases between them.

The V call is TRBV7-2, the J call TRBJ1-5; D is unclear. Germline lookup yields CDR1 SGHTA and CDR2 FQGNSA. V was clipped by 2 bases and J by 6 bases, with 8 bases between them. The CDR3 has 13 amino acids. The CDR3 region has the DNA TGTGCCAGCAGCTTATTAACCGGTCAGCCCCAGCATTTT. It codes for CASSLLTGQPQHF.

This clonotype turned up a few times. This chain's CDR3 is CASSRFTSGNNEQFF. The CDR3 nucleotides are TGTGCCAGCAGCAGGTTCACTAGCGGGAACAATGAGCAGTTCTTC. The chain has TRBV7-3 and TRBJ2-1, with 10 bases fitting TRBD2. This CDR3 is 15 amino acids long. CDR1 and CDR2 from the germline V gene are SGHTA and FQGTGA. J lost 5 bases, V lost 5 bases, and 6 bases had no gene match. Supplemented by reference TRBV7-3 and TRBJ2-1, the full variable domain reads GAGVSQTPSNKVTEKGKYVELRCDPISGHTALYWYRQSLGQGPEFLIYFQGTGAADDSGLPNDRFFAVRPEGSVSTLKIQRTERGDSAVYLCASSRFTSGNNEQFFGPGTRLTVL.

This clonotype was recorded at least ten times. This chain connects TRBV20-1 to TRBJ2-1; TRBD2 matches 9 bases. CDR1 DFQATT and CDR2 SNEGSKA come from the germline V gene (reference sequence). J was trimmed by 0 bases and V by 1 base; bases with no gene match: 4. CDR3 length equals 16 residues. This CDR3 is CSARVDSGSSYNEQFF. The DNA of the CDR3 is TGCAGTGCTAGAGTAGATAGCGGGAGCTCCTACAATGAGCAGTTCTTC.

This clonotype was counted at least ten times. The rearrangement links TRBV6-1 to TRBJ2-5; either TRBD1 or TRBD2 may supply D (5 bases each). The CDR3 contains 15 residues. Germline assignment: CDR1 MNHNS and CDR2 SASEGT. Between the trimmed V and J ends, which lost 4 bases and 9 bases, there was a span of 21 bases. DNA for the CDR3: TGTGCCAGCAGTGTCTCGGGACCGACTTTATTGGCCCAGTACTTC. Amino acid sequence: CASSVSGPTLLAQYF.

V is TRBV4-2 and J is TRBJ2-3; perhaps TRBD2 as D (5 bases). There are 16 residues in the CDR3. Germline V CDR1 and CDR2: LGHNA, YNFKEQ. The V end was cut by 0 bases, the J end by 3 bases, with 13 bases between. The DNA for the CDR3 is TGTGCCAGCAGCCAAGATTACCTGACTAATACAGATACGCAGTATTTT. Translating gives CASSQDYLTNTDTQYF.

This clonotype was seen only a few times. V is TRBV20-1 and J is TRBJ2-1, with TRBD2 identical over 9 bases. Germline CDR1 and CDR2: DFQATT and SNEGSKA (reference sequence). Losses at the gene ends were 6 bases for V and 7 bases for J; bases not matched to a gene: 13. This CDR3 has 15 amino acids. The CDR3 bases are TGCAGTGCCGTGGCGGGAGGGCCAGTCGGGAATGAGCAGTTCTTC. Its translation: CSAVAGGPVGNEQFF.

The V call is TRBV12-3 or TRBV12-4, the J call TRBJ2-7, with TRBD1 matching over 10 bases. The CDR3 consists of 13 residues. Losses at the gene ends were 6 bases for V and 4 bases for J; bases not matched to a gene: 3. For the CDR3, the DNA is TGTGCCAGCAGCGGACAGGGGGGGTACGAGCAGTACTTC. This encodes CASSGQGGYEQYF.

The chain is built from TRBV14 and TRBJ2-3; D gene ambiguous. The CDR3 has 13 residues. Trimming stripped 3 bases from V and 5 bases from J, with 9 bases between. Germline CDR1 and CDR2: SGHDN and FVKESK. CDR3 bases: TGTGCCAGCAGCCAGTATAGGCGAGATACGCAGTATTTT. This encodes CASSQYRRDTQYF.

This clonotype was seen many times. The J gene is TRBJ1-4, the V gene TRBV5-8; D is uncertain. The CDR3 loop spans 16 amino acids. Trimming shortened V by 6 bases and J by 6 bases, and 21 bases separated the two germline ends. Germline V gene data show CDR1 as SGHTS and CDR2 as YDEGEE. CDR3 amino acids: CASTLYSAANDEKLFF. For the CDR3, the DNA is TGTGCCAGCACCTTATACTCGGCGGCAAACGATGAAAAACTGTTTTTT.

Here the CDR3 DNA reads TGTGCCAGTATTGACAGGGGCCGGAACACTGAAGCTTTCTTT. It encodes CASIDRGRNTEAFF. J is TRBJ1-1 and V is TRBV3-1; 8 nucleotides align to TRBD1. Germline values: CDR1 LGHDT, CDR2 YNNKEL (reference sequence). V was clipped by 9 bases and J by 1 base; unmatched bases: 7. CDR3 length equals 14 residues.

In its sample, this clonotype was seen many times. The chain couples TRBV12-3 or TRBV12-4 to TRBJ1-1; TRBD1 matches at 12 bases. This CDR3 is 19 amino acids long. Unmatched junction bases numbered 15, after V lost 5 bases and J lost 2 bases. This CDR3 is CASSLRDRGLQKPNTEAFF. The CDR3 DNA sequence: TGTGCCAGCAGTCTCCGGGACAGGGGGCTTCAAAAACCAAACACTGAAGCTTTCTTT.

The rearrangement uses TRBV28 and TRBJ2-5, with a possible D match to TRBD2 (5 bases). Germline V CDR1 and CDR2: MDHEN, SYDVKM. The CDR3 is 13 residues long. The V and J ends lost 9 bases and 5 bases respectively, with 16 bases between them. The CDR3 protein is CASQNAEDETQYF. In nucleotides, the CDR3 is TGTGCCAGTCAGAACGCGGAGGATGAGACCCAGTACTTC.